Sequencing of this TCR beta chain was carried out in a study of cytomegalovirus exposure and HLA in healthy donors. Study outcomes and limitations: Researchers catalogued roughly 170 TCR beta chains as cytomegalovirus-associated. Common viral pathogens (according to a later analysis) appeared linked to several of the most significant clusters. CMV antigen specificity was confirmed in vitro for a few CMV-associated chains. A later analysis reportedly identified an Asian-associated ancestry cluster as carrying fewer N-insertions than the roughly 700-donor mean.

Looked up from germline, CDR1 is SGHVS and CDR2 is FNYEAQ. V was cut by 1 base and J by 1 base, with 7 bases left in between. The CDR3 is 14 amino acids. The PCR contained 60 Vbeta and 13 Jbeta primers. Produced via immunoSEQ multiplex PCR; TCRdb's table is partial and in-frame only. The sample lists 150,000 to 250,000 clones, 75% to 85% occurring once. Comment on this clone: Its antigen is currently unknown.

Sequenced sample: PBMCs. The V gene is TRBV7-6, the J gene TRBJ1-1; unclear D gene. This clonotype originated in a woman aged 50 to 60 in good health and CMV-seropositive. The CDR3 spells CASSLDQSNTEAFF. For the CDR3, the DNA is TGTGCCAGCAGCTTAGACCAGTCGAACACTGAAGCTTTCTTT.